This T cell receptor beta chain stems from a study of response to subunit inactivated influenza vaccine. Study findings and constraints: T cells newly recruited by each seasonal influenza vaccination are few, the authors suggested.

Trimming removed 3 bases from V and 8 bases from J, with 7 bases in between. The CDR3 loop spans 11 amino acids. Germline V CDR1 and CDR2: SQVTM, ANQGSEA. This clonotype occurred once. Its antigen remains unknown. TCRdb re-analysed the RT-PCR reads in MiXCR, keeping a single row per CDR3 protein. The table shows 290,000 or so distinct CDR3 sequences, with approximately 20% occurring only once. This rearrangement joins TRBV29-1 to TRBJ1-4, with D possibly matching TRBD1 (5 bases). The sequences come from PBMCs from blood, collected approximately 20 months after vaccination. The TCR comes from a man aged 50 to 75 who received an inactivated influenza vaccine. As DNA, the CDR3 is TGCAGCGTTGATTCAGGGGAAAAACTGTTTTTT. It is translated as CSVDSGEKLFF.